The TCR beta chain under discussion was sequenced for a study of neurological immune-mediated disorders. Study background: About 90% of the roughly 34 multiple sclerosis patients had relapsing-remitting disease; 3 had secondary progressive. Findings and caveats of the study: The multiple sclerosis repertoire cluster lacked an association with any feature, whether clinical or MRI. Among expanded clones, no CDR3 amino acid sequences were shared across subjects, a pattern suggesting private repertoires in all groups.

Germline loops: CDR1 MNHEY, CDR2 SVGAGI. This CDR3 is built from 15 residues. J was trimmed by 0 bases and V by 5 bases; bases with no gene match: 4. Each CDR3 protein is one row after TCRdb ran MiXCR on the 5' RACE reads. The table includes 65,000 to 95,000 distinct CDR3 sequences, nearly 6% detected once. This clonotype was counted many times. Its antigen is not known. Time point in this sample: longitudinal time-point 2. The receptor was isolated from a woman in her sixties with multiple sclerosis. The rearrangement joins TRBV6-5 to TRBJ2-1; 7 bases line up with TRBD1. What was sequenced was PBMCs. CDR3 residues: CASSHRQGSYNEQFF. The CDR3 nucleotides are TGTGCCAGCAGTCACCGACAGGGCTCCTACAATGAGCAGTTCTTC.